Included here is one TCR beta chain sequence, with context. This specimen belongs to a study of blood T cell repertoires in COVID-19. Study as a whole: Sites across the United States, Italy and Spain contributed samples from acute and convalescent COVID-19.

Germline V gives CDR1 SNHLY, CDR2 FYNNEI. The CDR3 loop spans 12 amino acids. Trimming at V came to 11 bases and at J to 6 bases, leaving 6 bases not matched to a gene. In the study's own analysis: Reference gene primer amplification in the assay estimated nucleated cell counts. Sequencing was performed with immunoSEQ multiplex PCR; in TCRdb, only in-frame clones are kept and a portion is missing. Clone size and the V and J calls come from that table; the DNA yielded D and trimming. Among 360,000 or so clones listed, approximately 89% were seen once. Seattle's cohort entered during active infection and was followed longitudinally.

Sequenced sample: peripheral blood. The receptor's source is a woman aged 55-75 years with COVID-19, enrolled during active disease. This sequence joins TRBV2 and TRBJ1-5, with 8 bases fitting TRBD1. The CDR3 sequence is CAAGTGAQPQHF. Written as DNA, the CDR3 is TGTGCCGCGGGGACAGGAGCTCAGCCCCAGCATTTT.